A selection of T cell receptor beta chains follows, all from one sample in a study of STAT5B mutations in CD4+ large granular lymphocyte leukemia. TCRdb's table, derived via immunoSEQ multiplex PCR, lists solely in-frame clones and lacks some. The table lists around 35,000 clones, 65% to 70% of them singletons. The sequencing input was CD4+ T cells from blood buffy coats. Receptors were obtained from a human donor in good health. Both conserved end residues are part of each CDR3. The D gene is left open where the match is weak. Not every row has a clone size; where given, it reads once, few, many or a size class.

V: TRBV18
D: TRBD1
size: -
J: TRBJ1-4
CDR3: CASSRQQGAINEKLFF
DNA: TGTGCCAGCTCACGTCAACAGGGGGCCATCAATGAAAAACTGTTTTTT

V: TRBV4-2
D: -
size: few
J: TRBJ1-5
CDR3: CASSQDPGGHQPQHF
DNA: TGTGCCAGCAGCCAAGACCCAGGCGGCCATCAGCCCCAGCATTTT

V: TRBV11-2
D: -
size: -
J: TRBJ1-1
CDR3: CASSWGASEAFF
DNA: TGTGCCAGCAGCTGGGGGGCGTCTGAAGCTTTCTTT

V: TRBV5-6
D: -
size: -
J: TRBJ2-5
CDR3: CASNHGGGETQYF
DNA: TGTGCCAGCAATCACGGAGGGGGAGAGACCCAGTACTTC

V: TRBV19
D: -
size: -
J: TRBJ2-2
CDR3: CASSIWSSNTGELFF
DNA: TGTGCCAGTAGTATATGGTCGTCGAACACCGGGGAGCTGTTTTTT

V: TRBV7-3
D: -
size: -
J: TRBJ2-7
CDR3: CASSPTRGAEEQYF
DNA: TGTGCCAGCAGCCCCACACGGGGTGCGGAGGAGCAGTACTTC

V: TRBV11-3
D: TRBD1
size: -
J: TRBJ1-4
CDR3: CASSDGTGSTNEKLFF
DNA: TGTGCCAGCAGCGACGGGACAGGGAGTACTAATGAAAAACTGTTTTTT

V: TRBV19
D: TRBD2
size: once
J: TRBJ2-3
CDR3: CASRRTSGGAVDTQYF
DNA: TGTGCCAGTAGGCGGACTAGCGGGGGGGCCGTGGATACGCAGTATTTT

V: TRBV7-8
D: TRBD1
size: -
J: TRBJ1-4
CDR3: CASSLAWTGGVTNEKLFF
DNA: TGTGCCAGCAGCTTAGCCTGGACAGGGGGGGTAACTAATGAAAAACTGTTTTTT

V: TRBV2
D: -
size: -
J: TRBJ2-1
CDR3: CASSPGADEQFF
DNA: TGTGCCAGCAGTCCGGGGGCCGATGAGCAGTTCTTC

V: TRBV25-1
D: -
size: -
J: TRBJ1-1
CDR3: CASSESGRFNAFF
DNA: TGTGCCAGCAGTGAATCAGGGCGGTTTAATGCTTTCTTT

V: TRBV5-1
D: TRBD2
size: -
J: TRBJ2-7
CDR3: CASSYDSGSYEQYF
DNA: TGCGCCAGCAGCTATGATAGCGGGTCATACGAGCAGTACTTC

V: TRBV2
D: TRBD1
size: -
J: TRBJ2-7
CDR3: CASSDRDRPREQYF
DNA: TGTGCCAGCAGTGACCGGGACAGGCCGCGAGAGCAGTACTTC

V: TRBV1
D: -
size: -
J: TRBJ2-5
CDR3: CTSSGLAGKKEYQETQYF
DNA: TGCACCAGCTCAGGACTAGCGGGGAAAAAAGAGTACCAAGAGACCCAGTACTTC

V: TRBV7-3
D: -
size: few
J: TRBJ2-1
CDR3: CASSLMPGGHEQFF
DNA: TGTGCCAGCAGCCTAATGCCCGGGGGGCATGAGCAGTTCTTC

V: TRBV5-4
D: -
size: -
J: TRBJ2-1
CDR3: CASSIQGPLYNEQFF
DNA: TGTGCCAGCAGCATTCAGGGCCCTTTATACAATGAGCAGTTCTTC

V: TRBV7-6
D: -
size: -
J: TRBJ1-2
CDR3: CASSLGTGYSNYGYTF
DNA: TGTGCCAGCAGCTTGGGTACAGGGTACTCTAACTATGGCTACACCTTC

V: TRBV4-3
D: -
size: -
J: TRBJ2-2
CDR3: CASSYKEGAGELFF
DNA: TGCGCCAGCAGCTACAAAGAGGGAGCCGGGGAGCTGTTTTTT

V: TRBV9
D: -
size: few
J: TRBJ1-1
CDR3: CASSVVGTMNTEAFF
DNA: TGTGCCAGCAGCGTAGTGGGCACCATGAACACTGAAGCTTTCTTT

V: TRBV7-2
D: -
size: -
J: TRBJ1-5
CDR3: CASSLGQEGQPQHF
DNA: TGTGCCAGCAGCTTAGGGCAGGAGGGTCAGCCCCAGCATTTT

V: TRBV6-6
D: TRBD2
size: once
J: TRBJ2-5
CDR3: CASSPSGIAGETQYF
DNA: TGTGCCAGCAGCCCCTCAGGAATAGCGGGAGAGACCCAGTACTTC

V: TRBV10-1
D: -
size: -
J: TRBJ2-3
CDR3: CATPKDGRKDTQYF
DNA: TGCGCCACCCCGAAGGACGGGCGGAAGGATACGCAGTATTTT